These 4 T cell receptor beta chains were all obtained from the same sample, sequenced in a study of cytomegalovirus exposure and HLA in healthy donors. PCR amplification relied on 60 Vbeta primers (plus 13 Jbeta primers). Libraries were prepared by immunoSEQ multiplex PCR; TCRdb keeps only in-frame clonotypes and omits some of them. The sample contains approximately 130,000 clones, under 85% of which appear only once. The material sequenced was PBMCs. These receptors originate from a man aged 30-40 years in good health and CMV-seronegative.

This clone appeared once. The chain recombines TRBV5-6 with TRBJ2-7; possible D gene TRBD2, 5 bases. Per the germline V gene, CDR1 is SGHDT and CDR2 is YYEEEE. The V gene lost 0 bases and the J gene lost 9 bases, with 13 bases spanning the gap. The CDR3 is 13 residues long. Here the CDR3 DNA reads TGTGCCAGCAGCTTGGGACCCCCGGCGGGGCAGTACTTC. The encoded protein is CASSLGPPAGQYF.

This clone has more than one count but fewer than ten. The rearrangement uses TRBV4-3 and TRBJ1-6; D is possibly TRBD1 (5 bases). This CDR3 is 15 amino acids long. V was clipped by 5 bases and J by 10 bases, with 18 bases between them. CDR1 is LGHNA, CDR2 YSLEER, per germline. CDR3 region: CASSDRDRKYSPLHF. The DNA of the CDR3 is TGCGCCAGCAGCGACCGTGACAGAAAGTACTCACCCCTCCACTTT.

The chain recombines TRBV7-2 with TRBJ2-7, with a possible D match to TRBD2 (5 bases). Germline V gene lookup returns CDR1 SGHTA and CDR2 FQGNSA. With 1 base removed from V and 2 bases from J, the gap between germline ends came to 6 bases. The length of the CDR3 is 13 residues. The CDR3 protein is CASSLGTAYEQYF. The CDR3 DNA is TGTGCCAGCAGCTTAGGGACTGCCTACGAGCAGTACTTC.

V is TRBV14 and J is TRBJ1-5; D might be TRBD1 (6 bases). Germline loops: CDR1 SGHDN, CDR2 FVKESK. The CDR3 has 16 amino acids. Trimming took off 4 bases at V and 11 bases at J, with 24 bases between the two ends. CDR3 coding DNA: TGTGCCAGCAGCCTAAAAGATCAGGGTGGGGGCTTGTCCCAGCATTTT. It encodes CASSLKDQGGGLSQHF.